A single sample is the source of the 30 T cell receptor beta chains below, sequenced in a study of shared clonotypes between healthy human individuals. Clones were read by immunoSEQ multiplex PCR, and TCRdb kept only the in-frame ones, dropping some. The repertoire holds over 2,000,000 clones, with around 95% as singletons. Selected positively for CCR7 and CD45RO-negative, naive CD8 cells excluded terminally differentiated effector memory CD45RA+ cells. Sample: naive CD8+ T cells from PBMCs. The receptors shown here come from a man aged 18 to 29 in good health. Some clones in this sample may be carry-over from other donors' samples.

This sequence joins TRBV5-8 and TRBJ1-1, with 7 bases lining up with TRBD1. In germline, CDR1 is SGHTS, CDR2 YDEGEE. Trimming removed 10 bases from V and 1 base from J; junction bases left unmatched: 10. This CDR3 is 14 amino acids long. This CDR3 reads CAGGQGQPNTEAFF. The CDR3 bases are TGTGCCGGGGGGCAGGGACAGCCGAACACTGAAGCTTTCTTT. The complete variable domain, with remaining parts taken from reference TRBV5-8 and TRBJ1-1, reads EAGVTQSPTHLIKTRGQQATLRCSPISGHTSVYWYQQALGLGLQFLLWYDEGEERNRGNFPPRFSGRQFPNYSSELNVNALELEDSALYLCAGGQGQPNTEAFFGQGTRLTVV.

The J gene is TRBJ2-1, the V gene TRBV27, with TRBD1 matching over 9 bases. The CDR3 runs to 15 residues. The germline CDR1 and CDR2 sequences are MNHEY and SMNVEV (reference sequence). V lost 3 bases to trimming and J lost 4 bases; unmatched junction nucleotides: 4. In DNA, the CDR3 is TGTGCCAGCAGTTTTTTGACAGGGGGGTACAATGAGCAGTTCTTC. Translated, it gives CASSFLTGGYNEQFF.

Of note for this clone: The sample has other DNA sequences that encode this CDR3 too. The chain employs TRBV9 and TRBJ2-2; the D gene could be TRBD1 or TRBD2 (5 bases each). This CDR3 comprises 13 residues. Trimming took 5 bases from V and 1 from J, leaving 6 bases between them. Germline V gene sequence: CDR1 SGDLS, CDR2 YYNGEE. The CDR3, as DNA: TGTGCCAGCAGTGGGGGGAACACCGGGGAGCTGTTTTTT. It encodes CASSGGNTGELFF.

The CDR3 reads CASSLGVEGDYGYTF. Written as DNA, the CDR3 is TGCGCCAGCAGCTTGGGTGTCGAGGGGGACTATGGCTACACCTTC. The chain carries TRBV5-1 and TRBJ1-2; TRBD1 is a possible D gene (6 bases). CDR3 length equals 15 residues. V shed 0 bases and J shed 3 bases, with 12 bases lying between them. Germline CDR1 and CDR2: SGHRS and YFSETQ. The full variable domain, in which reference TRBV5-1 and TRBJ1-2 provide the parts outside the CDR3, is KAGVTQTPRYLIKTRGQQVTLSCSPISGHRSVSWYQQTPGQGLQFLFEYFSETQRNKGNFPGRFSGRQFSNSRSEMNVSTLELGDSALYLCASSLGVEGDYGYTFGSGTRLTVV.

In DNA, the CDR3 is TGTGCCAGCAGTAACCGGGACTCTACATACAATGAGCAGTTCTTC. This translates into CASSNRDSTYNEQFF. This chain connects TRBV6-6 to TRBJ2-1; a weak D match, TRBD2 (6 bases). Between the trimmed V and J ends, which lost 5 bases and 4 bases, there was a span of 15 bases. This CDR3 contains 15 residues. Germline CDR1 is MNHNY and CDR2 is SVGAGI (reference sequence).

CDR3 region: CATSRPWGGGAGNTIYF. The CDR3 bases are TGTGCCACCAGCAGACCTTGGGGAGGGGGCGCGGGAAACACCATATATTTT. V usage is TRBV15 and J usage is TRBJ1-3; 7 positions match TRBD1. From germline, CDR1 is LNHNV and CDR2 YYDKDF (reference sequence). This CDR3 has 17 amino acids. The ends lost 2 bases at V and 4 bases at J; junction bases unmatched: 11.

The CDR3 loop reads CASSLGWGSITEAFF. The CDR3 nucleotides are TGCGCCAGCAGCTTGGGTTGGGGGTCGATAACTGAAGCTTTCTTT. The genes are TRBV5-1 and TRBJ1-1; maybe TRBD1 (5 bases). The ends were cut back, 0 bases at V and 5 bases at J, with 14 bases in the middle. This CDR3 has 15 residues. Germline V gives CDR1 SGHRS, CDR2 YFSETQ.

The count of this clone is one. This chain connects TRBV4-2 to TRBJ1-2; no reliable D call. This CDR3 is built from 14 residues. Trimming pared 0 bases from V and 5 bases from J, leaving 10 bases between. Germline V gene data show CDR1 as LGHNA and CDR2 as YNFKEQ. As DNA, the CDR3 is TGTGCCAGCAGCCAAGATCGCTCAGTATATGGCTACACCTTC. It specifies CASSQDRSVYGYTF.

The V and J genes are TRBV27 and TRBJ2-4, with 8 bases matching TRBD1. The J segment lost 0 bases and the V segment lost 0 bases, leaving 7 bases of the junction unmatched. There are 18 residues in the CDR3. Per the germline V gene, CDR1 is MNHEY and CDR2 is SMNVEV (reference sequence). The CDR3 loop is CASSLSPPQGAAKNIQYF. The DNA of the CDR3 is TGTGCCAGCAGTTTATCGCCCCCGCAGGGGGCAGCCAAAAACATTCAGTACTTC.

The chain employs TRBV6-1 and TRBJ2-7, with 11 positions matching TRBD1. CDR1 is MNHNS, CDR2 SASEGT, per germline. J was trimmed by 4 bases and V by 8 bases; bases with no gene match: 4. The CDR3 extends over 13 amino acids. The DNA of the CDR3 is TGTGCCAGCGGACAGGGGGCGGGTTACGAGCAGTACTTC. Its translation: CASGQGAGYEQYF.

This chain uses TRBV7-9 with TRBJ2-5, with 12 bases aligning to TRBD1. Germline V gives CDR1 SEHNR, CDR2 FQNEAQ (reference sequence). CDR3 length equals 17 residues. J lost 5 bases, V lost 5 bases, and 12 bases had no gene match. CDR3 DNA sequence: TGTGCCAGCAGCCCCAGCCGGGACAGGGGGCGTCGGGAGACCCAGTACTTC. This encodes CASSPSRDRGRRETQYF. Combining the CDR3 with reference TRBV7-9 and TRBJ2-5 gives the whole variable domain DTGVSQNPRHKITKRGQNVTFRCDPISEHNRLYWYRQTLGQGPEFLTYFQNEAQLEKSRLLSDRFSAERPKGSFSTLEIQRTEQGDSAMYLCASSPSRDRGRRETQYFGPGTRLLVL.

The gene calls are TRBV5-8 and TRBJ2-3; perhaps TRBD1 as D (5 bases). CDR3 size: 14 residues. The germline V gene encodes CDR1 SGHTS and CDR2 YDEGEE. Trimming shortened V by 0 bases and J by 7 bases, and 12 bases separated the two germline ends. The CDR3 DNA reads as TGTGCCAGCAGCTTGGGGGGCCCCTCTCATACGCAGTATTTT. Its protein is CASSLGGPSHTQYF.

The CDR3 sequence: CASSPKPRRVATNEKLFF. CDR3 bases: TGTGCCAGCAGTCCCAAACCTCGACGGGTTGCAACTAATGAAAAACTGTTTTTT. V and J are TRBV27 and TRBJ1-4, with D unclear. The CDR3 length is 18 residues. The germline V gene has CDR1 MNHEY and CDR2 SMNVEV (reference sequence). Trimming removed 5 bases from V and 0 bases from J, with 19 bases in between. Together with reference TRBV27 and TRBJ1-4, the CDR3 gives the full variable domain: EAQVTQNPRYLITVTGKKLTVTCSQNMNHEYMSWYRQDPGLGLRQIYYSMNVEVTDKGDVPEGYKVSRKEKRNFPLILESPSPNQTSLYFCASSPKPRRVATNEKLFFGSGTQLSVL.

The CDR3 here is CASSPSRMFYEQYF. The DNA for the CDR3 is TGTGCCAGTAGTCCATCCAGGATGTTCTACGAGCAGTACTTC. The chain links TRBV19 to TRBJ2-7; D gene unclear. V shed 5 bases and J shed 3 bases, with 14 bases lying between them. The germline gives CDR1 LNHDA, CDR2 SQIVND (reference sequence). CDR3 length equals 14 residues.

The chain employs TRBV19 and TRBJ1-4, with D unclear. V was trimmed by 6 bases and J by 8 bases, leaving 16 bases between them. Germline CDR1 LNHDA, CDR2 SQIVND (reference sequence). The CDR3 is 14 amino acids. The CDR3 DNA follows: TGTGCCAGTAGGACCGGGCCTGGGTTCGAAAAACTGTTTTTT. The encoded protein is CASRTGPGFEKLFF.

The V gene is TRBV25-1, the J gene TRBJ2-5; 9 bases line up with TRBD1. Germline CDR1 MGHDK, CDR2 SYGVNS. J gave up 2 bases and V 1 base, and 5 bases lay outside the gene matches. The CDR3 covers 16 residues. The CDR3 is CASSELDGQGQETQYF. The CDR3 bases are TGTGCCAGCAGTGAATTAGACGGACAGGGGCAAGAGACCCAGTACTTC.

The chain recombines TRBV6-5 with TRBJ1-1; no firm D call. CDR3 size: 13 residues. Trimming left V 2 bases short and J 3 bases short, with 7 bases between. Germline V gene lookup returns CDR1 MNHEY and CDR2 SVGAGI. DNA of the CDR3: TGTGCCAGCAGTTACAGGGTATACACTGAAGCTTTCTTT. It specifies CASSYRVYTEAFF.

CDR3 in DNA: TGTGCCAGCAGTTTCGGAAATGCGCAGTATTTT. Translated, it gives CASSFGNAQYF. V and J are TRBV28 and TRBJ2-3; no reliable D call. This CDR3 has 11 residues. CDR1 MDHEN and CDR2 SYDVKM come from the germline V gene. V was clipped by 3 bases and J by 10 bases, with 8 bases between them.

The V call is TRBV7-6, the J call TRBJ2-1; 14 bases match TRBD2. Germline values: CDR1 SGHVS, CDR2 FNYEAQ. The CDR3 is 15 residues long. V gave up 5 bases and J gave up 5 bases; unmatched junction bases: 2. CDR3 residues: CASSAGLAGDNEQFF. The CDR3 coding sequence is TGTGCCAGCAGCGCGGGACTAGCGGGAGACAATGAGCAGTTCTTC.

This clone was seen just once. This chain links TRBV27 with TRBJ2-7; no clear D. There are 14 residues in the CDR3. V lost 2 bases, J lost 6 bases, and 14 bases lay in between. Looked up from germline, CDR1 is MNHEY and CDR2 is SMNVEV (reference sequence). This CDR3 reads CASSLTSPVLEQYF. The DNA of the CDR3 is TGTGCCAGCAGTTTAACCTCCCCCGTCCTCGAGCAGTACTTC.

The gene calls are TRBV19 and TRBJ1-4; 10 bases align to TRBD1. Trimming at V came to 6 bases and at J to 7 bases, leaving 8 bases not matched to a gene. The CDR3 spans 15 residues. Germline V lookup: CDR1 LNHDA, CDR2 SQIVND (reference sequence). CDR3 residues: CASSPPRDRGEKLFF. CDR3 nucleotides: TGTGCCAGTAGCCCCCCCCGGGACAGGGGTGAAAAACTGTTTTTT.

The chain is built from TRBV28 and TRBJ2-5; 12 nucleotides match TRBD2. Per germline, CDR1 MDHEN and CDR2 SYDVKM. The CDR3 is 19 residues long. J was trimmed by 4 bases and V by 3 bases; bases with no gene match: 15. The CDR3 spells CASSFPRTSGEASAETQYF. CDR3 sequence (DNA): TGTGCCAGCAGTTTCCCTCGGACTAGCGGGGAAGCCTCGGCAGAGACCCAGTACTTC.

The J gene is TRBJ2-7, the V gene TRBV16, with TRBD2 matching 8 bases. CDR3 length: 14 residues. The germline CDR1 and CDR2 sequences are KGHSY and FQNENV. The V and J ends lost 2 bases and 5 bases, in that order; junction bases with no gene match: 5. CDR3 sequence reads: CASSQPGGINEQYF. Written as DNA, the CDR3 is TGTGCCAGCAGCCAACCGGGGGGGATCAACGAGCAGTACTTC.

CDR3 in DNA: TGTGCCAGCAGTGAAAATCTAGGCTACACCTTC. It codes for CASSENLGYTF. The chain has TRBV6-1 and TRBJ1-2, with D uncertain. This CDR3 has 11 amino acids. The germline CDR1 and CDR2 sequences are MNHNS and SASEGT. V lost 2 bases and J lost 8, with 6 bases in between.

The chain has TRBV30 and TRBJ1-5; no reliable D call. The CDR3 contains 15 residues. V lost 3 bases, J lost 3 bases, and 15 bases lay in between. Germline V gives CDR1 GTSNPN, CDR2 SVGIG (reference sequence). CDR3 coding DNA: TGTGCCTGGAGCCCGAGTGGAGGGTACAATCAGCCCCAGCATTTT. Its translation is CAWSPSGGYNQPQHF.

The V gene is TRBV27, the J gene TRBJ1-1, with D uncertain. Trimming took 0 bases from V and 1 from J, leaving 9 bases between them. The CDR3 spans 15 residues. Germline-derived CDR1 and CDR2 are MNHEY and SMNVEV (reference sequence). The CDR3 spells CASSLSRLGNTEAFF. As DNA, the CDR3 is TGTGCCAGCAGTTTATCCCGGCTTGGGAACACTGAAGCTTTCTTT.

Written as DNA, the CDR3 is TGTGCCAGCAGCCCGCTGGCTCGTAGCGGGAGCCACGAGCAGTACTTC. Amino acids: CASSPLARSGSHEQYF. The chain employs TRBV9 and TRBJ2-7; 9 bases map to TRBD2. The CDR3 is 16 residues long. CDR1 and CDR2 from the germline V gene are SGDLS and YYNGEE. V lost 4 bases, J lost 5 bases, and 13 bases stayed unmatched.

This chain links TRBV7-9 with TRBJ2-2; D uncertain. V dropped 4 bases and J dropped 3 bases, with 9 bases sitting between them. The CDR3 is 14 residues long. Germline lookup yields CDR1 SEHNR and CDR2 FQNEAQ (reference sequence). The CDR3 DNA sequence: TGTGCCAGCAGCTCAGGCCACCACACCGGGGAGCTGTTTTTT. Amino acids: CASSSGHHTGELFF.

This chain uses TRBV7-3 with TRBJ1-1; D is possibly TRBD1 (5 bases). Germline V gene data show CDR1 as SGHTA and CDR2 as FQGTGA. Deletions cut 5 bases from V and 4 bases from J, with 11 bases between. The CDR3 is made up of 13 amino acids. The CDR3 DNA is TGTGCCAGCAGCCTCTGGGGGGGCACTGAAGCTTTCTTT. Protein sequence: CASSLWGGTEAFF.

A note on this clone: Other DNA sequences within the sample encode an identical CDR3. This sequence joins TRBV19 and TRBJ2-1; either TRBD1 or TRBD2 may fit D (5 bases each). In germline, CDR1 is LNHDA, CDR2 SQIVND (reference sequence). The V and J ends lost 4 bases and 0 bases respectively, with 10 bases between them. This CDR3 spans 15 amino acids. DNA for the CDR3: TGTGCCAGTAGTACTTCAGGGAGCTCCTACAATGAGCAGTTCTTC. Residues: CASSTSGSSYNEQFF.